This TCR beta chain was recorded in a study of shared clonotypes between healthy human individuals. Study conclusions and caveats: The study found 4.5% to 5% of naive CD4 clonotypes shared across several donors.

All participating donors were Caucasian adults from Nashville, Tennessee. The authors distributed each subset's genomic DNA evenly over several immunoSEQ plates. TCRdb keeps only in-frame clones here, not all; method: immunoSEQ multiplex PCR. The sample comprises about 2.4 million clones, roughly 93% of which are singletons, and 0.36% rests with the top ten. Concerning this clone: Its antigen remains unidentified.

The TCR was taken from a man between 18 and 29 years old in good health. Some clones in this sample may be carry-over from other donors' samples. Material for sequencing was naive CD4+ T cells from PBMCs. As to subset: CD45RA+ positively selected.

CDR3 coding DNA: TGCGCCAGCAGCCAAGATTGGCGGAGCTATGGCTACACCTTC. This translates into CASSQDWRSYGYTF. The chain combines TRBV4-3 with TRBJ1-2; D not resolved. V lost 0 bases and J lost 4, with 9 bases in between. Germline V gene data show CDR1 as LGHNA and CDR2 as YSLEER. This CDR3 has 14 residues.